Each of the 6 T cell receptor beta chains below was sequenced from the same sample in a study of cytomegalovirus exposure and HLA in healthy donors. The PCR contained 60 Vbeta and 13 Jbeta primers. The method was immunoSEQ multiplex PCR; TCRdb's version includes in-frame clones alone and lacks a portion of them. This table has roughly 170,000 clones, roughly 70% appearing once. Sequenced material: PBMCs. The receptors derive from a girl aged 10 to 17 in good health and CMV-seronegative.

The chain employs TRBV14 and TRBJ2-2; a possible D gene is TRBD2 (6 bases). The V gene's germline CDR1 is SGHDN and CDR2 FVKESK. The CDR3 length is 17 residues. Trimming left V 3 bases short and J 5 bases short, with 19 bases between. CDR3 coding DNA: TGTGCCAGCAGCCACTTCTCCGGGCCCCGGGGGACCGGGGAGCTGTTTTTT. This codes for CASSHFSGPRGTGELFF.

The rearrangement uses TRBV29-1 and TRBJ2-5; 8 bases match TRBD2. V gave up 4 bases and J gave up 5 bases; unmatched junction bases: 6. Germline CDR1 is SQVTM and CDR2 is ANQGSEA. This CDR3 comprises 13 residues. CDR3 amino acids: CSVGGTRRETQYF. The CDR3 region has the DNA TGCAGCGTTGGAGGGACTAGACGGGAGACCCAGTACTTC.

This chain connects TRBV15 to TRBJ2-6, with D possibly being TRBD2 (6 bases). V was pared by 1 base and J by 4 bases, with 11 bases between. Germline-derived CDR1 and CDR2 are LNHNV and YYDKDF (reference sequence). The CDR3 has 16 residues. CDR3 amino acids: CATSRGRGSGANVLTF. CDR3 sequence (DNA): TGTGCCACCAGCAGAGGGAGGGGCTCGGGGGCCAACGTCCTGACTTTC.

This clone was seen only a few times. The CDR3 region has the DNA TGTGCCTGGAGTGTCGGGGGATCCCGCAATCAGCCCCAGCATTTT. It yields the protein CAWSVGGSRNQPQHF. The chain combines TRBV30 with TRBJ1-5; tentatively, D is TRBD1 (5 bases). The germline V and J ends were trimmed by 0 bases and 2 bases, with 11 bases remaining between them. Germline CDR1 and CDR2: GTSNPN and SVGIG (reference sequence). The CDR3 consists of 15 residues.

The chain carries TRBV27 and TRBJ1-3; D remains unclear. The V end was cut by 6 bases, the J end by 2 bases, with 8 bases between. The CDR3 contains 13 residues. Per the germline V gene, CDR1 is MNHEY and CDR2 is SMNVEV (reference sequence). For the CDR3, the DNA is TGTGCCAGCAGCCTAGCTCCTGGAAACACCATATATTTT. Translated: CASSLAPGNTIYF.

The chain employs TRBV30 and TRBJ2-1, with D hard to call. Germline V gene data show CDR1 as GTSNPN and CDR2 as SVGIG (reference sequence). The CDR3 consists of 12 residues. V was cut by 3 bases and J by 9 bases, with 12 bases left in between. CDR3 sequence reads: CAWSPVLVEQFF. Written as DNA, the CDR3 is TGTGCCTGGAGCCCTGTGTTAGTTGAGCAGTTCTTC. Full variable domain (outside the CDR3, taken from reference TRBV30 and TRBJ2-1): SQTIHQWPATLVQPVGSPLSLECTVEGTSNPNLYWYRQAAGRGLQLLFYSVGIGQISSEVPQNLSASRPQDRQFILSSKKLLLSDSGFYLCAWSPVLVEQFFGPGTRLTVL.